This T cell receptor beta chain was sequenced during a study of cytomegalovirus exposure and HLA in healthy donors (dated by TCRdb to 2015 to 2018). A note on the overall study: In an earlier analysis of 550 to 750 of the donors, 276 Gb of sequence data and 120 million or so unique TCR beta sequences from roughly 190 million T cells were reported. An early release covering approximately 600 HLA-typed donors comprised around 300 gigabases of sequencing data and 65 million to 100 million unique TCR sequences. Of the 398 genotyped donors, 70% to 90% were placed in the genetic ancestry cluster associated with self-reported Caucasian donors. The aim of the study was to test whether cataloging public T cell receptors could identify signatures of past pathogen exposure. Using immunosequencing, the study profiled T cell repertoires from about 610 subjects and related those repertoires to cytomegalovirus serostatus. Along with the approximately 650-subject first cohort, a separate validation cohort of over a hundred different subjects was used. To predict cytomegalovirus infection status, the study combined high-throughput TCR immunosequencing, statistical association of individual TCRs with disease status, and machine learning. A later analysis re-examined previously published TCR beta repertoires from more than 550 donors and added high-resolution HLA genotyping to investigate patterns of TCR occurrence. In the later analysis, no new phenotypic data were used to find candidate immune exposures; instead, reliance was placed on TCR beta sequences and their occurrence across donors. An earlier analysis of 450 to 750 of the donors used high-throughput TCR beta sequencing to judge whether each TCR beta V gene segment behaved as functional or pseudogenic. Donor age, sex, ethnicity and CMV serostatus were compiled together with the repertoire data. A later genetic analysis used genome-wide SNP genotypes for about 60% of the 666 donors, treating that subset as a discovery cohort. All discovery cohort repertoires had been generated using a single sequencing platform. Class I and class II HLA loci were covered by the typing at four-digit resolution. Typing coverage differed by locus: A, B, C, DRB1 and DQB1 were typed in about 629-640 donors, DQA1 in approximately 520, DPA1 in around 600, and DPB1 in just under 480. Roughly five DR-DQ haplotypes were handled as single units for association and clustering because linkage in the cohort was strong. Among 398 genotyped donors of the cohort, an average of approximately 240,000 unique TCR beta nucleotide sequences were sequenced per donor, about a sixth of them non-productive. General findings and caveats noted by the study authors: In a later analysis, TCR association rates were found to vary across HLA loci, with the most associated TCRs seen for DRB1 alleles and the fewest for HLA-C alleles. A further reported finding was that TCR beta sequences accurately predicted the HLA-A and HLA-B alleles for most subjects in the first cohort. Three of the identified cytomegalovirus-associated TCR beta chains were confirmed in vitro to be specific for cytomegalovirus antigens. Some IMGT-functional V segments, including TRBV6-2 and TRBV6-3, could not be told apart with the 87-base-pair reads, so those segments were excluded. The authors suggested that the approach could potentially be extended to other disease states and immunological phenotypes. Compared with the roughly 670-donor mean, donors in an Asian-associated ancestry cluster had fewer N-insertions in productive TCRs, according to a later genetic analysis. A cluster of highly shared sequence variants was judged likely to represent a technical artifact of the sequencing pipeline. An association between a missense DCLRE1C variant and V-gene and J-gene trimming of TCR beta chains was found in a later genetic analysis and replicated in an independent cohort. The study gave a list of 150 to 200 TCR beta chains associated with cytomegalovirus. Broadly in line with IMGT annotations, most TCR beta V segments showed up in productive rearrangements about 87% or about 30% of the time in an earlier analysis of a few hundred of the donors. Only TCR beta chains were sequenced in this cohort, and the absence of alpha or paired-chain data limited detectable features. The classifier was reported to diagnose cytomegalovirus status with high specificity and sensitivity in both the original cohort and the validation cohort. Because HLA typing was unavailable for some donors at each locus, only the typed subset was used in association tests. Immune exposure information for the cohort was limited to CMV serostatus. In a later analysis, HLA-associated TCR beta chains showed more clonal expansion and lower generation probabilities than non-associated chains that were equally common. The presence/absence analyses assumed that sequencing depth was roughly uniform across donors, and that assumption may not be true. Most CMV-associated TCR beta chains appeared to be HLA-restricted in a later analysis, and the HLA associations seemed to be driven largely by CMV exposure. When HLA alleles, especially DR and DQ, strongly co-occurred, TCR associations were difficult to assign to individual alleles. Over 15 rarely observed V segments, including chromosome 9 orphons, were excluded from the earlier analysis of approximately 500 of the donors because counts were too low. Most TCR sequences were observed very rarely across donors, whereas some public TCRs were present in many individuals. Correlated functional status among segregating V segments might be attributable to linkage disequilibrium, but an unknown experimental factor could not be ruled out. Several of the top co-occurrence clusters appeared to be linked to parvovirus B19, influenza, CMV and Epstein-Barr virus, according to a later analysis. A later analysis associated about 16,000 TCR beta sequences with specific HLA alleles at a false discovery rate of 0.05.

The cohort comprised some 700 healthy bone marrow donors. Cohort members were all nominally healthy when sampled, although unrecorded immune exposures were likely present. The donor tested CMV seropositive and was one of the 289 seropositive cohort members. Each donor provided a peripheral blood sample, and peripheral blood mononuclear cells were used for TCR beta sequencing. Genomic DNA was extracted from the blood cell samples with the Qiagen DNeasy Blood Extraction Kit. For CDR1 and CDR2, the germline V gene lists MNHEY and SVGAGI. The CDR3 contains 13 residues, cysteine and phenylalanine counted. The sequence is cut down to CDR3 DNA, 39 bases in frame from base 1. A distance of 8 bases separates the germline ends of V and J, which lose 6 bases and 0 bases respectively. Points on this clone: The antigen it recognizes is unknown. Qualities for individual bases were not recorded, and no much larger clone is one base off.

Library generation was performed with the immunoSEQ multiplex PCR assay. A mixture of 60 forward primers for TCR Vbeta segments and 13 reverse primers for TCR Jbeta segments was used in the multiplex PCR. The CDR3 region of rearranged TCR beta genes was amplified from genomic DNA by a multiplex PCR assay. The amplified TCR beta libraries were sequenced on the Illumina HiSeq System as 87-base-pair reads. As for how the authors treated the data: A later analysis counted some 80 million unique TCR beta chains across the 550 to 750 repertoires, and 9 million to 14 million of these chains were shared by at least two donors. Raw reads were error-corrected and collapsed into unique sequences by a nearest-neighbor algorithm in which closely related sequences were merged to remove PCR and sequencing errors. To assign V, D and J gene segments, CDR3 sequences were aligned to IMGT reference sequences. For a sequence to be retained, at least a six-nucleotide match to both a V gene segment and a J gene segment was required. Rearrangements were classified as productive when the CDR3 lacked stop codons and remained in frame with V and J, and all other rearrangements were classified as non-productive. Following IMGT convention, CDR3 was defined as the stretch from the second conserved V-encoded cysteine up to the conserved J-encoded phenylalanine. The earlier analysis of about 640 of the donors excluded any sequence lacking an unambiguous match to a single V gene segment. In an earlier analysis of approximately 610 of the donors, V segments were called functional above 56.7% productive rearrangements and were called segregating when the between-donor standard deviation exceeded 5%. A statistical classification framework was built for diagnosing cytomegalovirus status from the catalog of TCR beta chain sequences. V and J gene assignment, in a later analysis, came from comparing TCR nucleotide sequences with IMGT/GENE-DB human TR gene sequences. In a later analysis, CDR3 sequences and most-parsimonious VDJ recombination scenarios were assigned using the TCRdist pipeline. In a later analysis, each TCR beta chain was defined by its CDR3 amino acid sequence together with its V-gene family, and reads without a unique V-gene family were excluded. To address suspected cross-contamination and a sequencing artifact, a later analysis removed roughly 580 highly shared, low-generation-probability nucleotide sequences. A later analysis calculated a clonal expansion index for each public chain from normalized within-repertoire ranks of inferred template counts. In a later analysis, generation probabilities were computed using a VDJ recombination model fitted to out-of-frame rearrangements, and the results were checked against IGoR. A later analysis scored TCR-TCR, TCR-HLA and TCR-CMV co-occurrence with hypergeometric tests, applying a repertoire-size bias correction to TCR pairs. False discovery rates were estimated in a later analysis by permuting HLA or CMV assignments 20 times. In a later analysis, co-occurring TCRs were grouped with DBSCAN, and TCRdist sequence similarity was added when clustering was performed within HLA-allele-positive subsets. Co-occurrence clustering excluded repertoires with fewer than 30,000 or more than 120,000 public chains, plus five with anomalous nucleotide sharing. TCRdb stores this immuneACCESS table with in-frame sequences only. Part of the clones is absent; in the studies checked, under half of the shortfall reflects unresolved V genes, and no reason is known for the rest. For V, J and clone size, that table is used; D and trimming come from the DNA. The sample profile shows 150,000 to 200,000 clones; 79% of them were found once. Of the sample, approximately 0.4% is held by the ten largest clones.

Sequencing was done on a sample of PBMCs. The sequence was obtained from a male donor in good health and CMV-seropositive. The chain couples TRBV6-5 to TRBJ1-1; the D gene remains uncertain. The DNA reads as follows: TGTGCCAGCAGCCCAACAGTGAACACTGAAGCTTTCTTT. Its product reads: CASSPTVNTEAFF.